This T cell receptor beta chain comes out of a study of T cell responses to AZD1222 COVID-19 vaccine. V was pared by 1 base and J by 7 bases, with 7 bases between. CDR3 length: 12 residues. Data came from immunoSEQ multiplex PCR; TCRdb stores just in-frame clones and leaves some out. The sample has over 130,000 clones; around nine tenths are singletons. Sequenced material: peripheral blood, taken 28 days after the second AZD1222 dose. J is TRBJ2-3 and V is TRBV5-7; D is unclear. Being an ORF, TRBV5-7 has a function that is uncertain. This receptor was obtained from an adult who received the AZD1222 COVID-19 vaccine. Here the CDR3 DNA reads TGTGCCAGCAGCTTGAAAGAGAATACGCAGTATTTT. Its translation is CASSLKENTQYF.